The rows below give T cell receptor beta chains drawn from one sample of a study of T cell repertoires in cytomegalovirus infection. From the reads, TCRdb called clonotypes with MiXCR, one entry per CDR3 protein. The data show a few hundred thousand distinct CDR3 sequences, about 30% seen once. Sequenced input: PBMCs. These receptors were collected from a human donor in good health (CMV status not recorded). Some clones in this sample may be carry-over from other donors' samples. CDR3s include the opening cysteine and the closing phenylalanine or tryptophan. Each record gives: V gene, J gene, CDR3 length, D gene, clone size, CDR3 protein, CDR3 DNA. The D gene is left open where the match is weak. Clone sizes are given selectively: once, few, many, or a class where the clone is expanded.

V: TRBV4-1; J: TRBJ1-5; length: 16; D: -; size: few; CDR3: CASSQADLYSNQPQHF; DNA: TGCGCCAGCAGCCAAGCTGACCTTTATAGCAATCAGCCCCAGCATTTT
V: TRBV7-2; J: TRBJ2-5; length: 16; D: -; size: many; CDR3: CASSIYRDGFQETQYF; DNA: TGTGCCAGCAGCATATACAGGGACGGTTTCCAAGAGACCCAGTACTTC
V: TRBV6-2/TRBV6-3; J: TRBJ2-1; length: 14; D: -; size: -; CDR3: CASSYGGSHNEQFF; DNA: TGTGCCAGCAGTTACGGAGGATCACACAATGAGCAGTTCTTC
V: TRBV14; J: TRBJ1-1; length: 17; D: -; size: few; CDR3: CASSLRGAGVRNTEAFF; DNA: TGTGCCAGCAGCCTCCGCGGAGCCGGGGTTCGGAACACTGAAGCTTTCTTT
V: TRBV30; J: TRBJ1-2; length: 14; D: -; size: -; CDR3: CAWSVPTAGYGYTF; DNA: TGTGCCTGGAGTGTGCCGACCGCTGGGTATGGCTACACCTTC
V: TRBV4-1; J: TRBJ2-7; length: 15; D: -; size: -; CDR3: CASSPPGRAEGEQYF; DNA: TGCGCCAGCAGCCCCCCGGGACGGGCGGAAGGTGAGCAGTACTTC
V: TRBV29-1; J: TRBJ1-1; length: 15; D: TRBD1; size: few; CDR3: CSVGGQGMRDTEAFF; DNA: TGCAGCGTCGGCGGACAGGGTATGAGGGACACTGAAGCTTTCTTT
V: TRBV6-2/TRBV6-3; J: TRBJ1-5; length: 15; D: TRBD1; size: -; CDR3: CASTKGQGGVQPQHF; DNA: TGTGCCAGCACCAAGGGACAGGGGGGAGTTCAGCCCCAGCATTTT
V: TRBV29-1; J: TRBJ1-1; length: 12; D: TRBD1; size: few; CDR3: CSVGQGKTEAFF; DNA: TGCAGCGTAGGACAGGGGAAAACTGAAGCTTTCTTT
V: TRBV7-6; J: TRBJ1-1; length: 16; D: TRBD1; size: many; CDR3: CASSSRTGAMNTEAFF; DNA: TGTGCCAGCAGCTCCAGAACAGGGGCCATGAACACTGAAGCTTTCTTT
V: TRBV12-3/TRBV12-4; J: TRBJ1-2; length: 13; D: TRBD1; size: -; CDR3: CASSIRQGGGYTF; DNA: TGTGCCAGCAGTATTAGACAGGGTGGCGGCTACACCTTC
V: TRBV7-2; J: TRBJ2-1; length: 16; D: TRBD1; size: -; CDR3: CASSRQGAIPQNEQFF; DNA: TGTGCCAGCAGCCGACAGGGGGCGATTCCCCAAAATGAGCAGTTCTTC
V: TRBV20-1; J: TRBJ2-5; length: 15; D: -; size: few; CDR3: CSAREALGRAETQYF; DNA: TGCAGTGCTAGAGAGGCCCTAGGCAGGGCAGAGACCCAGTACTTC
V: TRBV5-1; J: TRBJ1-4; length: 14; D: -; size: -; CDR3: CASSLTARGEKLFF; DNA: TGCGCCAGCAGCTTGACCGCCCGAGGTGAAAAACTGTTTTTT